The next 11 T cell receptor beta chains were all read from a single sample in a study of T-cell reconstitution after alpha-beta-depleted transplantation in children. Preparation of the TCRbeta library was carried out with unique molecular identifiers. TCRdb reprocessed the PCR reads with MiXCR, giving one entry per CDR3 protein. The data hold a few hundred thousand distinct CDR3 sequences, with 25% to 30% observed a single time. This sample comprised PBMCs, obtained before TCRalphabeta/CD19-depleted stem cell transplant. These receptors originate from a boy in the first two years of life with Wiskott-Aldrich syndrome, due to receive a stem cell transplant.

The table lists this clonotype with a few counts. V gene TRBV5-1 combines with J gene TRBJ1-1; a weak D match, TRBD1 (5 bases). Between the trimmed V and J ends, which lost 4 bases and 1 base, there was a span of 17 bases. CDR1 is SGHRS and CDR2 is YFSETQ in the germline V gene. This CDR3 has 16 amino acids. The DNA of the CDR3 is TGCGCCAGCAGCACGGGGCCTCGGGGGGGGAACACTGAAGCTTTCTTT. It encodes CASSTGPRGGNTEAFF.

This clonotype was counted only a few times. This chain joins TRBV29-1 and TRBJ2-7; TRBD1 matches at 9 bases. Germline V gene sequence: CDR1 SQVTM, CDR2 ANQGSEA. CDR3 length: 11 amino acids. Germline trimming cut 7 bases from V and 4 bases from J; bases unmatched to any gene: 2. This CDR3 reads CSGGTGYEQYF. The CDR3 coding sequence is TGCAGCGGCGGGACAGGGTACGAGCAGTACTTC.

This clonotype has a handful of counts. The CDR3 loop reads CASRRTRGNTEAFF. CDR3 nucleotides: TGTGCCAGCAGACGCACCAGGGGAAACACTGAAGCTTTCTTT. J is TRBJ1-1 and V is TRBV12-3 or TRBV12-4, with D possibly being TRBD1 (6 bases). CDR3 length: 14 amino acids. Trimming left V 6 bases short and J 2 bases short, with 13 bases between.

The chain combines TRBV7-9 with TRBJ1-4; D perhaps matches TRBD1 (5 bases). The CDR3 sequence is 15 residues long. Trimming pared 2 bases from V and 4 bases from J, leaving 11 bases between. Germline CDR1 is SEHNR and CDR2 is FQNEAQ (reference sequence). CDR3 sequence: CASSLSWGNNEKLFF. The CDR3 bases are TGTGCCAGCAGCTTATCATGGGGCAATAATGAAAAACTGTTTTTT.

The gene calls are TRBV5-1 and TRBJ2-3; D is perhaps TRBD1 or TRBD2 (5 bases each). V lost 8 bases to trimming and J lost 2 bases, with 18 bases between them. CDR1 SGHRS and CDR2 YFSETQ come from the germline V gene. CDR3 length equals 15 residues. The CDR3 loop reads CASDIGVGDTDTQYF. The CDR3 DNA sequence: TGCGCCAGTGATATAGGGGTCGGGGACACAGATACGCAGTATTTT.

This clonotype has more than one count but fewer than ten. The chain is built from TRBV3-1 and TRBJ1-1, with a weak D call TRBD1 (5 bases). This CDR3 is built from 12 residues. In germline, CDR1 is LGHDT, CDR2 YNNKEL (reference sequence). Trimming shortened V by 1 base and J by 14 bases, and 14 bases separated the two germline ends. The CDR3 is CASSQGDSRRFF. The CDR3 region has the DNA TGTGCCAGCAGCCAAGGGGACTCCCGGCGGTTCTTT.

V is TRBV30 and J is TRBJ2-5; possible D gene TRBD2, 5 bases. Trimming removed 0 bases from V and 2 bases from J, with 10 bases in between. This CDR3 spans 14 amino acids. The germline CDR1 and CDR2 sequences are GTSNPN and SVGIG (reference sequence). The CDR3 nucleotides are TGTGCCTGGAGTGTTAGAGGACTTCAAGAGACCCAGTACTTC. It encodes CAWSVRGLQETQYF.

The J gene is TRBJ2-6, the V gene TRBV27; perhaps TRBD2 as D (6 bases). The CDR3 is 18 amino acids. V gave up 6 bases and J gave up 3 bases, with 21 bases separating them. Germline-derived CDR1 and CDR2 are MNHEY and SMNVEV (reference sequence). The CDR3, as DNA: TGTGCCAGCAGACGTTATGGAGGGACGGCGTATGGGGCCAACGTCCTGACTTTC. Encoded protein: CASRRYGGTAYGANVLTF.

The rearrangement links TRBV5-1 to TRBJ1-2, with a tentative D call TRBD1 (5 bases). Germline assignment: CDR1 SGHRS and CDR2 YFSETQ. CDR3 length equals 13 residues. V was trimmed by 1 base and J by 8 bases, leaving 12 bases between them. In nucleotides, the CDR3 is TGCGCCAGCAGCTTGTCGGCAGGGTCCGGCTACACCTTC. It codes for CASSLSAGSGYTF.

This chain links TRBV7-3 with TRBJ2-1, with D perhaps matching TRBD2 (5 bases). Per germline, CDR1 SGHTA and CDR2 FQGTGA. Trimming pared 4 bases from V and 5 bases from J, leaving 15 bases between. This CDR3 has 15 residues. CDR3 residues: CASSSRGDGNNEQFF. CDR3 coding DNA: TGTGCCAGCAGCTCCCGGGGTGACGGGAACAATGAGCAGTTCTTC. The full variable domain, with the rest looked up from reference TRBV7-3 and TRBJ2-1, is GAGVSQTPSNKVTEKGKYVELRCDPISGHTALYWYRQSLGQGPEFLIYFQGTGAADDSGLPNDRFFAVRPEGSVSTLKIQRTERGDSAVYLCASSSRGDGNNEQFFGPGTRLTVL.

DNA for the CDR3: TGTGCCAGCGGACCGGGAAGGCAAGAGACCCAGTACTTC. Amino acid sequence: CASGPGRQETQYF. The chain carries TRBV5-6 and TRBJ2-5; D is possibly TRBD2 (5 bases). CDR3 length equals 13 residues. Germline CDR1 SGHDT, CDR2 YYEEEE. V gave up 7 bases and J gave up 2 bases, with 12 bases separating them. Complete variable domain (other parts from reference TRBV5-6 and TRBJ2-5): DAGVTQSPTHLIKTRGQQVTLRCSPKSGHDTVSWYQQALGQGPQFIFQYYEEEERQRGNFPDRFSGHQFPNYSSELNVNALLLGDSALYLCASGPGRQETQYFGPGTRLLVL.